This T cell receptor beta chain was obtained from a study of shared clonotypes between healthy human individuals. About the research overall: Used for every donor were three CD4 naive, three CD4 memory, two CD8 naive and one CD8 memory plate.

For every subset, genomic DNA was evenly distributed across several immunoSEQ plates. The input for sorted-subset replicate PCRs was approximately 200 ng DNA, tens of thousands of T cell genomes. As handled by the study authors: Sequence data from immunoSEQ were junction-only and lacked quality scores; consequently, filtering differed. Method: immunoSEQ multiplex PCR; TCRdb's copy keeps in-frame clones and lacks some. V, J and clone size reflect that table, while D and trimming were determined from the DNA. The data contain fewer than 850,000 clones, approximately 75% of them singletons. Sequencing was done on a sample of memory CD4+ T cells sorted from blood. Sample subset: CD45RA-negative fraction. The clonotype originates from a woman aged 30 to 39 in good health.

The CDR3 DNA follows: TGTGCCAGCAGTCCTGCCGCGTGGACTAGCGGCTACACAGATACGCAGTATTTT. It encodes CASSPAAWTSGYTDTQYF. V usage is TRBV28 and J usage is TRBJ2-3; 10 bases fit TRBD2. Germline CDR1 reads MDHEN; CDR2 reads SYDVKM. The length of the CDR3 is 18 residues. With V trimmed by 5 bases and J by 2 bases, 13 bases remained unmatched.